Each of the 16 T cell receptor beta chains below was sequenced from the same sample in a study of blood T cell repertoires in COVID-19. The assay was immunoSEQ multiplex PCR, and TCRdb's table has in-frame clones only and misses some. The sample has roughly 170,000 clones; around 80% are singletons. The sample was PBMCs or T cells enriched from blood (not recorded which). Source of these receptors: a man aged 50-59 years who had recovered from COVID-19.

The rearrangement links TRBV15 to TRBJ2-7; D is possibly TRBD1 (6 bases). The CDR3 covers 15 residues. The germline V gene encodes CDR1 LNHNV and CDR2 YYDKDF (reference sequence). V lost 0 bases and J lost 2, with 11 bases in between. Here the CDR3 DNA reads TGTGCCACCAGCAGAGATGGGGGCCTTGCCTACGAGCAGTACTTC. Translation gives CATSRDGGLAYEQYF.

This chain joins TRBV12-3 or TRBV12-4 and TRBJ2-7, with D possibly being TRBD2 (7 bases). This CDR3 is 13 amino acids long. V lost 3 bases, J lost 2 bases, and 8 bases lay in between. The CDR3 reads CASSFGGPYEQYF. CDR3 bases: TGTGCCAGCAGTTTCGGGGGGCCCTACGAGCAGTACTTC.

V is TRBV24-1 and J is TRBJ2-7, with 7 positions matching TRBD1. Trimming cost V 1 base and J 7 bases; bases outside gene matches: 3. The CDR3 has 13 residues. Germline V gene sequence: CDR1 KGHDR, CDR2 SFDVKD. CDR3 nucleotide sequence: TGTGCCACCAGTGATTTCCAACAGGGGGAGCAGTACTTC. Its translation is CATSDFQQGEQYF.

The V and J genes are TRBV19 and TRBJ1-1; possible D gene TRBD1, 5 bases. Germline CDR1 and CDR2: LNHDA and SQIVND (reference sequence). V was trimmed by 2 bases and J by 0 bases, leaving 10 bases between them. The CDR3 spans 15 residues. The CDR3 DNA reads as TGTGCCAGTAGTATACAGGGAGGATTGAACACTGAAGCTTTCTTT. This sequence encodes CASSIQGGLNTEAFF.

The DNA for the CDR3 is TGCAGCGTTCTGTATGAAAAACTGTTTTTT. This sequence encodes CSVLYEKLFF. V and J are TRBV29-1 and TRBJ1-4, with D unclear. Per the germline V gene, CDR1 is SQVTM and CDR2 is ANQGSEA. The CDR3 runs 10 residues. V was shortened by 5 bases and J by 6 bases, with 4 bases between the two germline ends.

The chain carries TRBV18 and TRBJ2-5; TRBD1 agrees at 10 bases. Unmatched junction bases numbered 8, after V lost 3 bases and J lost 4 bases. Germline V CDR1 and CDR2: KGHSH, LQKENI. This CDR3 region has 16 residues. CDR3 DNA: TGTGCCAGCTCACCGTTCCGGGACAGGGGAACAGAGACCCAGTACTTC. Its translation is CASSPFRDRGTETQYF.

This clone was seen just once. This CDR3 reads CAIIPWGGQDYGYTF. CDR3 DNA sequence: TGCGCCATCATTCCCTGGGGGGGGCAGGACTATGGCTACACCTTC. The J gene is TRBJ1-2, the V gene TRBV5-1; D might be TRBD1 (6 bases). The CDR3 has 15 amino acids. Per germline, CDR1 SGHRS and CDR2 YFSETQ. V was cut by 9 bases and J by 3 bases, with 21 bases left in between.

The chain recombines TRBV10-2 with TRBJ2-5; 7 bases fit TRBD1. V lost 9 bases and J lost 6; bases outside the gene matches: 7. The CDR3 is 12 residues long. Per germline, CDR1 WSHSY and CDR2 SAAADI. The chain's CDR3 is CASDRDEKTQYF. The CDR3 bases are TGCGCCAGTGACAGGGACGAAAAGACCCAGTACTTC.

This chain connects TRBV10-2 to TRBJ1-5, with 7 bases matching TRBD1. V lost 2 bases and J lost 7; bases outside the gene matches: 5. Germline CDR1 reads WSHSY; CDR2 reads SAAADI. This CDR3 region has 14 residues. The CDR3 reads CASSEGTAGQPQHF. CDR3 sequence (DNA): TGCGCCAGCAGTGAGGGGACAGCCGGACAGCCCCAGCATTTT.

V is TRBV3-1 (or the pseudogene TRBV3-2) and J is TRBJ2-7, with a weak D call TRBD2 (6 bases). The CDR3 has 18 amino acids. Germline CDR1 is LGHDT and CDR2 is YNNKEL (reference sequence). V lost 4 bases to trimming and J lost 0 bases, with 22 bases between them. The chain's CDR3 is CASSLLASGLAHSYEQYF. DNA of the CDR3: TGTGCCAGCAGCCTACTGGCTTCGGGGCTAGCGCACTCCTACGAGCAGTACTTC.

J is TRBJ1-4 and V is TRBV18, with D possibly matching TRBD1 (5 bases). Germline values: CDR1 KGHSH, CDR2 LQKENI. This CDR3 is built from 14 residues. The germline V and J ends were trimmed by 6 bases and 7 bases, with 15 bases remaining between them. CDR3 amino acids: CASSLGGVGEKLFF. In DNA, the CDR3 is TGTGCCAGCTCCCTCGGAGGGGTTGGTGAAAAACTGTTTTTT.

This clone was seen once. J is TRBJ1-1 and V is TRBV7-6; D may be TRBD1 (5 bases). The V end was cut by 0 bases, the J end by 4 bases, with 15 bases between. Germline CDR1 SGHVS, CDR2 FNYEAQ. CDR3 length: 16 amino acids. CDR3 region: CASSLARLLGPTEAFF. For the CDR3, the DNA is TGTGCCAGCAGCTTAGCCCGACTTCTGGGGCCCACTGAAGCTTTCTTT.

The rearrangement links TRBV29-1 to TRBJ2-2; TRBD1 aligns across 7 bases. In germline, CDR1 is SQVTM, CDR2 ANQGSEA. The CDR3 extends over 14 amino acids. J gave up 6 bases and V 2 bases, and 6 bases lay outside the gene matches. Here the CDR3 DNA reads TGCAGCGTTGAACAGGGGGATCTGGCCGGGGAGCTGTTTTTT. Protein product: CSVEQGDLAGELFF.

The CDR3 coding sequence is TGTGCCAGCAGCTTTAGGGGATACGTGGGGGCGGAGACCCAGTACTTC. It translates to CASSFRGYVGAETQYF. V and J are TRBV11-1 and TRBJ2-5; D might be TRBD1 (6 bases). The CDR3 is 16 residues long. Germline-derived CDR1 and CDR2 are SGHAT and FQDESV (reference sequence). V was cut by 3 bases and J by 5 bases, with 19 bases left in between.

V gene TRBV10-2 combines with J gene TRBJ2-7; D perhaps matches TRBD2 (5 bases). Germline assignment: CDR1 WSHSY and CDR2 SAAADI. CDR3 length: 13 amino acids. Trimming took off 6 bases at V and 4 bases at J, with 13 bases between the two ends. The CDR3 reads CASSEQTGYEQYF. CDR3 sequence (DNA): TGCGCCAGCAGCGAACAGACGGGGTACGAGCAGTACTTC.

This clone appeared once. This chain uses TRBV28 with TRBJ1-2, with 10 bases fitting TRBD1. The CDR3 length is 14 residues. Trimming cost V 6 bases and J 8 bases; bases outside gene matches: 9. The germline CDR1 and CDR2 sequences are MDHEN and SYDVKM. CDR3 loop: CASRTDRGPYGYTF. In nucleotides, the CDR3 is TGTGCCAGCAGGACAGACAGGGGGCCATACGGCTACACCTTC.